Here is one T cell receptor (beta chain) with its context. The source of the sample is a study of identifying expanded T cells in peripheral blood. Profiled with immunoSEQ multiplex PCR; TCRdb holds only in-frame clones, not every one. The table includes about 52,000 clones, roughly 82% detected once. This CDR3 contains 15 residues. Germline CDR1 reads GTSNPN; CDR2 reads SVGIG (reference sequence). The V gene lost 3 bases and the J gene lost 1 base, with 13 bases spanning the gap. Collection occurred without any documented infections or immune events in donors. Sequencing was performed on blood. The source of this sequence is a person aged 18 to 70 in good health. The V call is TRBV30, the J call TRBJ1-3; no firm D call. In DNA, the CDR3 is TGTGCCTGGAGCTTCCACCGTCGTTCTGGAAACACCATATATTTT. Its protein product is CAWSFHRRSGNTIYF.